This T cell receptor (beta chain) was documented in a study of beta chain features in type 1 diabetes (dated by TCRdb to the late 2010s). The study in broad terms: Mean age, gender distribution, total cell number and subset yield did not differ between patients and healthy donors. A total of about 100 million sorted cells were examined across all samples, and RNA yield correlated strongly with the number of cells per subset. Naive and central memory subsets were obtained from all 30 or so donors, but regulatory and stem cell-like memory subsets were isolated from only 8 patients and roughly eight healthy donors. The study compared TCRB repertoires of sorted circulating CD4+ T cell subsets between recently diagnosed type 1 diabetes patients and matched healthy donors.

From the cysteine up to the phenylalanine, the CDR3 has a length of 13 residues. Left in the record is the CDR3 DNA by itself, 39 bases read in frame from the first base. Looking up the germline V gene yields CDR1 KGHSH and CDR2 LQKENI. V is pared back by 3 bases and J by 5 bases, with 8 bases lying between the germline termini. The High Capacity cDNA Reverse Transcription Kit was used to reverse transcribe all of the isolated RNA, meaning that expressed TCRB transcripts were what got sequenced. Deep immunoSEQ sequencing was applied to naive, central memory and regulatory T cell samples, giving an average of about 3.8 million total reads per sample. After sorted cells were lysed in RLT buffer, RNA was extracted with DNase-treated RNeasy Micro or Mini kits, with the choice depending on cell number. Each cell subset was processed on its own to prevent cross-contamination, while patient and healthy donor samples were processed together. The immunoSEQ multiplex PCR was used to amplify TCRB sequences from cDNA, generating 87-bp fragments that spanned the CDR3 region. Sequencing of the amplicons was performed on the Illumina HiSeq platform. The authors' analysis ran thus. Synthetic template baselines were used to correct PCR bias computationally, reads within Hamming distance 2 were collapsed together, and singletons that could not be merged were discarded. Reads were aligned against IMGT to assign V, D and J genes, CDR3 length and insertions or deletions at six rearrangement sites. Within each subset, clonotype counts were normalized to the number of sorted cells before true diversity and Gini coefficients were calculated with the tcR R package. The overlap coefficient, calculated on TCRB nucleotide sequences, was used to measure repertoire sharing. As a proxy for the pre-selection repertoire, out-of-frame TCRB sequences from naive cells were analyzed. Here the immuneACCESS table is served through TCRdb, limited to in-frame sequences with V and J called. Missing clones are a known gap in these copies; in checked studies unresolved V genes cover under half, and the rest lacks a known reason. The V and J calls and clone size are taken from that table; D and trimming were inferred from the DNA. The sample data list 500,000 to 800,000 clones, and around 12% of these were observed just once. In total, the top ten clones hold around 0.12% of the sample.

What the authors observed across the whole study: Because small numbers of individuals were included in the HLA sub-analyses, any influence of HLA type on TCRB rearrangement was left unresolved. Type 1 diabetes patients showed a moderate but significant shortening of TCRB CDR3 length in all four CD4+ subsets. Naive, central memory and regulatory TCRB repertoires appeared more similar among patients than among healthy donors. PCR might favor shorter templates, but patient and control samples were amplified and corrected together, so any skew would affect both groups equally. Fewer insertions and more nucleotide deletions at VDJ recombination sites were observed in patients with type 1 diabetes, implying thymic rearrangement abnormalities. Sequencing cDNA rather than genomic DNA could over-represent highly expressing activated cells, although activation and CD3 levels did not differ between groups.

As to this clone: It lacks a known antigen. One base away there is no much larger clone; base qualities are not given. Within the sample, other DNA sequences also encode this same CDR3.

A single peripheral blood draw of approximately 0.11 L on average was collected from each donor into heparinised tubes. Using a panel that included CD45RO, CCR7, CD25, CD127, CD95 and CD27, naive, central memory, regulatory and stem cell-like memory CD4+ T cells were sorted on a BD FACSAria II. Purity was above 98% for every sorted population. Right away, PBMCs were isolated by Lymphoprep density gradient centrifugation and were stained directly, with no culture step. Samples were stained and sorted in pairs, with one healthy donor and one patient per experiment, so that batch effects were minimized.

Source material: naive CD4+ T cells from blood. The sample's cell subset or site label, decoded: true naive CD4+ T cells. The chain uses TRBV18 and TRBJ1-5; too little of a D gene remains to name it. The origin of this receptor is a man aged 25-40 years with type 1 diabetes. For the CDR3, the sequence is CASSPGRDQPQHF. The DNA sequence follows: TGTGCCAGCTCACCGGGGAGAGATCAGCCCCAGCATTTT.